This T cell receptor (beta chain) was captured in a study of follicular helper T cells after annual influenza vaccination. Looking at the study overall: Across the 2013-2014, 2014-2015 and 2015-2016 vaccination seasons, some subjects were resampled.

Time point reported: 2015-2016 season, 7 days after influenza vaccination. Sequencing of TCRB used Survey level resolution. Method: immunoSEQ multiplex PCR; TCRdb's copy keeps in-frame clones and lacks some. The data contain 8,500 to 9,000 clones, 80% to 85% of them singletons. Germline V gene sequence: CDR1 MNHEY, CDR2 SVGAGI. The trim removed 7 bases at V and 4 bases at J, leaving 5 bases unmatched. The CDR3 is 14 residues long. This clone has a handful of counts. What it binds is not known. Study-wide findings and caveats: Only roughly 10-20% of analyzed cells yielded productive TCRB sequences. ICOS-CD38- cTfh most often held earlier Day 7 ICOS+CD38+ clones.

Sequencing used CXCR5+ CD38- circulating T follicular helper cells from blood, obtained 7 days after influenza vaccination. Specified subset: circulating Tfh, non-naive CD4+CXCR5+PD-1+ (ICOS+CD38+ or ICOS-CD38-). The source is an adult who received the influenza vaccine. This chain connects TRBV6-5 to TRBJ2-1; the match to TRBD2 covers 9 bases. In nucleotides, the CDR3 is TGTGCCAGCATGCGGGGGGGTCGTTACAATGAGCAGTTCTTC. Translating it yields CASMRGGRYNEQFF.